This entry concerns a single TCR beta chain. Its antigen is as yet unknown. The data belong to a study of blood T cells in healthy people across ages. Study-level background: Template-switching capture recovered about one barcoded beta molecule per two T cells. Study-wide points: Total diversity from one million sequenced T cells was likely underestimated.

Whenever a sample was processed, at least 6 million PBMCs were isolated. CDR1 is SGHAT, CDR2 FQNNGV, per germline. This CDR3 spans 15 amino acids. V lost 4 bases and J 5 bases, leaving 14 bases between the germline ends. Next came a second PCR, run for about 7 to 12 cycles, which used a sample-barcoded 5' primer along with a J-beta primer mix. TCRdb re-called the 5' RACE reads through MiXCR, storing one row per CDR3 protein. The sample carries approximately 810,000 distinct CDR3 sequences, around 28% recorded once. This sequence was found in a woman older than 75 in good health. The sample was blood. This chain connects TRBV11-2 to TRBJ1-4, with D possibly TRBD1 on 5 matching bases. For the CDR3, the DNA is TGTGCCAGCAGCTACCGGGACGTTATCAATGAAAAACTGTTTTTT. It specifies CASSYRDVINEKLFF. The variable domain in full, completed from reference TRBV11-2 and TRBJ1-4, reads EAGVAQSPRYKIIEKRQSVAFWCNPISGHATLYWYQQILGQGPKLLIQFQNNGVVDDSQLPKDRFSAERLKGVDSTLKIQPAKLEDSAVYLCASSYRDVINEKLFFGSGTQLSVL.